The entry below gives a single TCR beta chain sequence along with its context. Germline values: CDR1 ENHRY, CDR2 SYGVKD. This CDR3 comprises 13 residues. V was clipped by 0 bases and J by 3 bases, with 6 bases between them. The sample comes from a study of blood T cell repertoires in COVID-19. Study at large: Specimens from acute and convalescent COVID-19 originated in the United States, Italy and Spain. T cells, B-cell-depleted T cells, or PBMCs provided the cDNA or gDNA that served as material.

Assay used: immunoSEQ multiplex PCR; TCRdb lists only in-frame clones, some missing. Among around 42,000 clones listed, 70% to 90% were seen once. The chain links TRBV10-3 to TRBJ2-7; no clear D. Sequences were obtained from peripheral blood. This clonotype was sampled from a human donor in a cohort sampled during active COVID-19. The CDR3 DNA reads TGTGCCATCAGTGAGTCCCCCGGCTACGAGCAGTACTTC. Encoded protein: CAISESPGYEQYF.